This record looks at one T cell receptor beta chain sequence and its context. Its antigen is unidentified. Sequencing was performed with immunoSEQ multiplex PCR; in TCRdb, only in-frame clones are kept and a portion is missing. Of 95,000 to 120,000 clones listed, around 85% are singletons. Germline CDR1 MNHEY, CDR2 SVGAGI. This CDR3 is 13 amino acids long. Deletions cut 4 bases from V and 7 bases from J, with 10 bases between. The data derive from a study of cytomegalovirus exposure and HLA in healthy donors. General study points: Most TCR sequences were seen very rarely across donors, but some public TCRs occurred in many. The authors listed 164 TCR beta chains as cytomegalovirus-associated.

Sequenced material: PBMCs. This chain links TRBV6-5 with TRBJ2-2, with D possibly matching TRBD2 (6 bases). This clonotype originated in a woman between 18 and 29 years old in good health and CMV-seronegative. The CDR3 sequence is CASSSAGFGELFF. The CDR3 region has the DNA TGTGCCAGCAGTTCCGCGGGGTTCGGGGAGCTGTTTTTT.